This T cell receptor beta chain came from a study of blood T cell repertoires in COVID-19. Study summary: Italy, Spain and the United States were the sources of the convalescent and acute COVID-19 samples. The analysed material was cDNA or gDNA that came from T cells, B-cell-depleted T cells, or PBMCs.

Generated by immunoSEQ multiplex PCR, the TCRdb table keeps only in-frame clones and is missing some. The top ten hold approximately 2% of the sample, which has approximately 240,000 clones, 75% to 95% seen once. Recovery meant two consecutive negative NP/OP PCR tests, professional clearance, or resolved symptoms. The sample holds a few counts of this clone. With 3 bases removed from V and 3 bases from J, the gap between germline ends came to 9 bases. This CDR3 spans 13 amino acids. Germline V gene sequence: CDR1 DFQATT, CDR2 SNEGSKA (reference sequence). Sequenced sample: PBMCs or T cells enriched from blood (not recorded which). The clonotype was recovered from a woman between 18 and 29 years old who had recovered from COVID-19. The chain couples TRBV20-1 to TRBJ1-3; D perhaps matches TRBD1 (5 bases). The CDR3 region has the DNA TGCAGTGCTAGTGAGACAGTTGGAAACACCATATATTTT. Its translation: CSASETVGNTIYF.